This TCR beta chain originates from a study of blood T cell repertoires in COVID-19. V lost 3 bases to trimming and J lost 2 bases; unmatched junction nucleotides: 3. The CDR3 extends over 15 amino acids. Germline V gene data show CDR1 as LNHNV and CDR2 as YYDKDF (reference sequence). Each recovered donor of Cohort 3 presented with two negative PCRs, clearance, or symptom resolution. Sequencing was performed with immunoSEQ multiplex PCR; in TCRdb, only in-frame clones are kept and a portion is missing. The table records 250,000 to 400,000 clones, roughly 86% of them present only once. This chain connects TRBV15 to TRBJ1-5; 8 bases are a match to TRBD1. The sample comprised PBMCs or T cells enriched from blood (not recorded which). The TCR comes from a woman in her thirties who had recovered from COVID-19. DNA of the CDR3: TGTGCCACCAGCAGCGGACAGGGAGGCAATCAGCCCCAGCATTTT. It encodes CATSSGQGGNQPQHF.